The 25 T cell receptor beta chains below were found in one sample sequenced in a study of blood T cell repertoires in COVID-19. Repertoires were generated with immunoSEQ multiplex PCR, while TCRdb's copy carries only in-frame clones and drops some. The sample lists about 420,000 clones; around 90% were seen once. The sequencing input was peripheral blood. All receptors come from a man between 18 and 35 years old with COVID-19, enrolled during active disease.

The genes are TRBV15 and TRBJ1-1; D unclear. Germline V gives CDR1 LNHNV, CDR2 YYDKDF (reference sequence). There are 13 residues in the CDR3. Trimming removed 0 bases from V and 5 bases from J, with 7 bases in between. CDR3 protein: CATSREQQTEAFF. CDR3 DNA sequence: TGTGCCACCAGCAGAGAACAACAGACTGAAGCTTTCTTT.

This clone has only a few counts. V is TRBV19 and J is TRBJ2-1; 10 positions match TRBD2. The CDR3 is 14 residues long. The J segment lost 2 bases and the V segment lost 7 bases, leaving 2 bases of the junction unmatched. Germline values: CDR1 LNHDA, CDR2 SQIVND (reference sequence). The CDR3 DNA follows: TGTGCCAGTAAGCGGGAGGGGCCCTACAATGAGCAGTTCTTC. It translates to CASKREGPYNEQFF.

CDR3: CASYHMDSEAFF. The CDR3 DNA reads TGTGCCAGCTATCATATGGACAGTGAAGCTTTCTTT. The J gene is TRBJ1-1, the V gene TRBV2, with D perhaps matching TRBD1 (6 bases). The V and J ends lost 8 bases and 7 bases respectively, with 14 bases between them. The CDR3 has 12 residues. Germline V gives CDR1 SNHLY, CDR2 FYNNEI.

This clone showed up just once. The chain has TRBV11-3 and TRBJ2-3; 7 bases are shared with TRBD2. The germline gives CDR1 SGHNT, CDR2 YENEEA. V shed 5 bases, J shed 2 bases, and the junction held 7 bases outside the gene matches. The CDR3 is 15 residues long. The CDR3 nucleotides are TGTGCCAGCAGCCCCTTAGCGGGTTCCACAGATACGCAGTATTTT. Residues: CASSPLAGSTDTQYF.

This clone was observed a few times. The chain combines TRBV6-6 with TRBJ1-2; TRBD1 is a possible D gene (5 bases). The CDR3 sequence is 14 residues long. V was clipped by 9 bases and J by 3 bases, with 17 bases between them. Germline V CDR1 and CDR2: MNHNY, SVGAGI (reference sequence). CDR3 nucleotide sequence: TGTGCCAGTTCACTACGGGGGGTTGACTATGGCTACACCTTC. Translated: CASSLRGVDYGYTF.

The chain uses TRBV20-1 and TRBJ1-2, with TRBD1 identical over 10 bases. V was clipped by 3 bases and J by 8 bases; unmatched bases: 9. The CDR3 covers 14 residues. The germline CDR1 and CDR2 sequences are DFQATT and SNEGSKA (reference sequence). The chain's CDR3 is CSASKGTGAEGYTF. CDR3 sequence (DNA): TGCAGTGCTAGTAAAGGGACAGGGGCTGAGGGCTACACCTTC.

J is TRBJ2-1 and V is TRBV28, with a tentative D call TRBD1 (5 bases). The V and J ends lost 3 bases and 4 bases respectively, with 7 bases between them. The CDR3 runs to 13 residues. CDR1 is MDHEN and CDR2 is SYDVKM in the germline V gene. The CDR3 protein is CASSLTAYNEQFF. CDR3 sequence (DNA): TGTGCCAGCAGTTTGACAGCTTACAATGAGCAGTTCTTC.

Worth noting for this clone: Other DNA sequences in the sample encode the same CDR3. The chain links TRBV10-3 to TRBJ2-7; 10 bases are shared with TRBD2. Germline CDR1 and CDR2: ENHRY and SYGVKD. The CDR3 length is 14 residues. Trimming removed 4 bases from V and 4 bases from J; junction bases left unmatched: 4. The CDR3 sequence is CAISGAGGPYEQYF. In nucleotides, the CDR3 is TGTGCCATCAGTGGAGCGGGAGGGCCTTACGAGCAGTACTTC.

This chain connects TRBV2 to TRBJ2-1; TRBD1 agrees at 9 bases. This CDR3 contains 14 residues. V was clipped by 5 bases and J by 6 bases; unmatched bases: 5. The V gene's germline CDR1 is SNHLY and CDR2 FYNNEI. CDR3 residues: CASSMGQGSNEQFF. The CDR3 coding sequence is TGTGCCAGCAGTATGGGACAGGGTTCCAATGAGCAGTTCTTC.

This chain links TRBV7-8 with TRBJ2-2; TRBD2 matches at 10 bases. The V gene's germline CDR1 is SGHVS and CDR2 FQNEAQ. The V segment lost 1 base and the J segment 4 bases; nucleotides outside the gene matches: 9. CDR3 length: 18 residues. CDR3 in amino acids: CASSLGALAGEATGELFF. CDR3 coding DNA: TGTGCCAGCAGCTTAGGGGCCCTAGCGGGAGAGGCCACCGGGGAGCTGTTTTTT. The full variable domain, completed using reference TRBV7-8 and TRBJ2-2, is GAGVSQSPRYKVAKRGQDVALRCDPISGHVSLFWYQQALGQGPEFLTYFQNEAQLDKSGLPSDRFFAERPEGSVSTLKIQRTQQEDSAVYLCASSLGALAGEATGELFFGEGSRLTVL.

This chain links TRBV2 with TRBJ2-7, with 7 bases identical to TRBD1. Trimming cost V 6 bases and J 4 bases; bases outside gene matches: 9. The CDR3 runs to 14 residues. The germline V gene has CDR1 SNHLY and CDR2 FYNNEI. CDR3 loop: CASRAGQANYEQYF. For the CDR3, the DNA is TGTGCCAGCAGAGCAGGACAGGCGAATTACGAGCAGTACTTC. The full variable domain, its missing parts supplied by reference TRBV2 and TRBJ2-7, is EPEVTQTPSHQVTQMGQEVILRCVPISNHLYFYWYRQILGQKVEFLVSFYNNEISEKSEIFDDQFSVERPDGSNFTLKIRSTKLEDSAMYFCASRAGQANYEQYFGPGTRLTVT.

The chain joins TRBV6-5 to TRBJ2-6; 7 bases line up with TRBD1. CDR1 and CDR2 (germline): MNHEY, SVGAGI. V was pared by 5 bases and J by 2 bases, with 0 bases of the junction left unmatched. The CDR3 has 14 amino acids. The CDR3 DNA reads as TGTGCCAGCAGTACAGGGGCTGGGGCCAACGTCCTGACTTTC. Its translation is CASSTGAGANVLTF.

CDR3 coding DNA: TGTGCCAGCAGTTACTCGGGGGCCGGGGATACGCAGTATTTT. Translation gives CASSYSGAGDTQYF. The chain joins TRBV6-5 to TRBJ2-3; a weak D match, TRBD1 (6 bases). The germline V gene has CDR1 MNHEY and CDR2 SVGAGI. V lost 0 bases and J lost 6, with 10 bases in between. This CDR3 is 14 amino acids long.

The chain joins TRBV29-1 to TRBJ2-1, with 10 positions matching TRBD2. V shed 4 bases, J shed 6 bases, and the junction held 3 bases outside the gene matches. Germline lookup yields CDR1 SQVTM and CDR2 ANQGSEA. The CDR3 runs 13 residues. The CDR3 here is CSVALAGINEQFF. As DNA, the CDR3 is TGCAGCGTTGCACTAGCGGGAATCAATGAGCAGTTCTTC.

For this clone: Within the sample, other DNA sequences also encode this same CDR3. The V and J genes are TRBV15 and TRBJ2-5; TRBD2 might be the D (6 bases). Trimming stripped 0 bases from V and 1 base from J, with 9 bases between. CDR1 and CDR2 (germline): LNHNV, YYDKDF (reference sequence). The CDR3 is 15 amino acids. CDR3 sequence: CATSRDRGGQETQYF. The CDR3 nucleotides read TGTGCCACCAGCAGAGACCGGGGAGGCCAAGAGACCCAGTACTTC.

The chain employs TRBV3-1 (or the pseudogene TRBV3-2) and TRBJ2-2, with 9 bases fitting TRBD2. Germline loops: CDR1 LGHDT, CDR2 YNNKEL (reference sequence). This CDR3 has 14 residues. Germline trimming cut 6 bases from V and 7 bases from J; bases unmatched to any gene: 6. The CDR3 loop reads CASRGLAISGELFF. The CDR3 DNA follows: TGTGCCAGCAGGGGACTAGCTATTAGCGGGGAGCTGTTTTTT.

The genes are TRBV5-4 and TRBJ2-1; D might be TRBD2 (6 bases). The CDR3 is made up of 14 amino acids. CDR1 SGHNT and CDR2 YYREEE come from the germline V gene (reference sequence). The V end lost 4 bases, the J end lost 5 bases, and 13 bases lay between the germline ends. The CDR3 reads CASSPPGDHNEQFF. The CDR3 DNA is TGTGCCAGCAGCCCCCCGGGGGACCACAATGAGCAGTTCTTC.

CDR3 sequence reads: CASSFEGRNTEAFF. The CDR3 bases are TGTGCCAGCAGCTTCGAGGGCAGGAACACTGAAGCTTTCTTT. The chain has TRBV5-5 and TRBJ1-1; D gene uncertain. Germline assignment: CDR1 SGHKS and CDR2 YYEKEE (reference sequence). The CDR3 contains 14 residues. V lost 2 bases and J 1 base, leaving 9 bases between the germline ends.

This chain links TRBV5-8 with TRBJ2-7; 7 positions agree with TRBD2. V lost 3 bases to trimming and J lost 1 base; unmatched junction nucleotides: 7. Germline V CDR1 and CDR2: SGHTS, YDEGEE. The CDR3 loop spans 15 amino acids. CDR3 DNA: TGTGCCAGCAGCTCTGGAGGACTAGGATCCTACGAGCAGTACTTC. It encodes CASSSGGLGSYEQYF.

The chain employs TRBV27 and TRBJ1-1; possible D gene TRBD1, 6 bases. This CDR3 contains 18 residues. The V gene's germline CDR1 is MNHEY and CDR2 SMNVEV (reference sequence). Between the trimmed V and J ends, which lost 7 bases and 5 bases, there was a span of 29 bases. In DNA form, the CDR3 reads TGTGCCAGCATCCCGACAGGCCTGAAAAGAACCCGATCGACTGAAGCTTTCTTT. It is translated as CASIPTGLKRTRSTEAFF.

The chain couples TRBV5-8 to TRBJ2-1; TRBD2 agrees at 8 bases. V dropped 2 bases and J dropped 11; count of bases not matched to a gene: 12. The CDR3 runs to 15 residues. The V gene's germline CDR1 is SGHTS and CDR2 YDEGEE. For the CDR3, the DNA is TGTGCCAGCAGCTTCAGCAGCGGGGGCCCGGTTAAGCAGTTCTTC. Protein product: CASSFSSGGPVKQFF.

The CDR3 nucleotides are TGTGCCAGCAGCCAAGAGATCAGCGGCTCACCCCTCCACTTT. Its translation: CASSQEISGSPLHF. V usage is TRBV14 and J usage is TRBJ1-6; no clear D gene. The CDR3 has 14 residues. Per the germline V gene, CDR1 is SGHDN and CDR2 is FVKESK. V lost 0 bases and J lost 10, with 10 bases in between.

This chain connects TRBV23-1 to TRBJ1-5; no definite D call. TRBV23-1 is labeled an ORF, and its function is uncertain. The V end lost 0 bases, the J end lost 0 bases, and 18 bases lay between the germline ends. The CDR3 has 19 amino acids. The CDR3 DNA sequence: TGCGCCAGCAGTCAATCTTCACCCACTCCAGGCAATAGCAATCAGCCCCAGCATTTT. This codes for CASSQSSPTPGNSNQPQHF.

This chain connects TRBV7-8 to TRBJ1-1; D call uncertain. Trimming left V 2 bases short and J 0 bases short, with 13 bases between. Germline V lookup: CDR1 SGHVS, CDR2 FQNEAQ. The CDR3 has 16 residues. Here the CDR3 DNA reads TGTGCCAGCAGCTTACATGTTGGCAGGTTGAACACTGAAGCTTTCTTT. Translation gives CASSLHVGRLNTEAFF.

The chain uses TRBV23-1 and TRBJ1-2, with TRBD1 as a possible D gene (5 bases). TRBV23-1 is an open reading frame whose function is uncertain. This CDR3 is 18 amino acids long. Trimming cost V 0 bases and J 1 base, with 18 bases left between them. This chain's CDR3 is CASSQSNRPGWINYGYTF. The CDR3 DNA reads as TGCGCCAGCAGTCAATCAAACAGGCCCGGATGGATTAACTATGGCTACACCTTC.